The 2 T cell receptor beta chains listed next were all sequenced from one sample in a study of regulatory T cells in long-lasting Graves disease. Arm-PCR of CDR3 regions and iRepertoire HTBI primers were used to build TCR beta libraries. TCRdb processed the multiplex PCR reads anew with MiXCR; each CDR3 protein has one entry. The profile shows 400,000 to 500,000 distinct CDR3 sequences, around a fifth of them singletons. Time point here: persistent/refractory GD, antithyroid drugs over 5 years with positive TRAb. After RNA was extracted from PBMCs, the TCR library was made from it. Sample: peripheral blood mononuclear cells (PBMCs), taken when the disease was refractory, from a patient treated with antithyroid drugs. The receptors derive from a female donor with Graves disease.

The chain carries TRBV7-2 and TRBJ2-3; D uncertain. V lost 3 bases and J 1 base, leaving 14 bases between the germline ends. Germline V gene data show CDR1 as SGHTA and CDR2 as FQGNSA. CDR3 length: 16 residues. The CDR3 bases are TGTGCCAGCAGCTTTAACATCAACTTAGGCACAGATACGCAGTATTTT. Its translation is CASSFNINLGTDTQYF.

The sample holds many counts of this clonotype. J is TRBJ2-5 and V is TRBV20-1, with a weak D call TRBD2 (5 bases). V shed 5 bases and J shed 5 bases, with 9 bases lying between them. Germline CDR1 DFQATT, CDR2 SNEGSKA (reference sequence). The CDR3 consists of 11 residues. The CDR3 coding sequence is TGCAGTGCTTCCGGACTGGAGACCCAGTACTTC. It translates to CSASGLETQYF.